This section outlines one TCR beta chain sequence together with its context. Its antigen remains unknown. The assay was immunoSEQ multiplex PCR, and TCRdb's table has in-frame clones only and misses some. The table lists about 240,000 clones, approximately 83% of them singletons. This sample was included in a study of Tregs in tolerant kidney transplant recipients. Study results and caveats: The most relevant donor-specific Treg TCRbeta repertoire apparently came from expansion with activated donor B cells. The small number of patients limits these findings pending further validation.

Trimming removed 1 base at V and 8 bases at J, with 11 bases between. This CDR3 has 13 residues. CDR1 is SGHVS and CDR2 is FNYEAQ in the germline V gene. Thawed PBMCs were FACS-sorted into unstimulated CD4+CD25+CD127- regulatory T cells, CD4+CD25- non-regulatory cells, CD4 and CD8 cells. The TCR sequence derives from a human donor in good health. Sequenced material: CD4+ T cells from blood. The chain carries TRBV7-6 and TRBJ1-1; D is possibly TRBD1 (5 bases). CDR3 bases: TGTGCCAGCAGCTTAGGGGGACCGGGCGAAGCTTTCTTT. Protein sequence: CASSLGGPGEAFF.